This T cell receptor beta chain was sequenced for a study of cytomegalovirus exposure and HLA in healthy donors. The study, taken as a whole, reports: Sequencing artifact likely explains a cluster of highly shared sequence variants.

PCR employed 60 Vbeta and 13 Jbeta primers. Some clones are missing from TCRdb's copy, which holds only in-frame ones; the method was immunoSEQ multiplex PCR. The table shows about 120,000 clones, with approximately 80% occurring only once. With regard to this clone: Antigen: not known.

Sequencing was performed on PBMCs. The receptor's source is a female donor in good health and CMV-seropositive.

The CDR3 spells CASSLSGSTEAFF. In DNA, the CDR3 is TGTGCCAGCAGTTTATCGGGCAGCACTGAAGCTTTCTTT. V is TRBV27 and J is TRBJ1-1; D not certain. The V gene lost 0 bases and the J gene lost 4 bases, with 6 bases spanning the gap. The CDR3 length is 13 residues. CDR1 is MNHEY, CDR2 SMNVEV, per germline (reference sequence).